The next 27 T cell receptor beta chains were all read from a single sample in a study of shared clonotypes between healthy human individuals. Libraries were prepared by immunoSEQ multiplex PCR; TCRdb keeps only in-frame clonotypes and omits some of them. The sample lists millions of clones, 90% to 95% occurring once. The sequenced sample consisted of naive CD4+ T cells sorted from blood. Subset in this sample: CD45RA+ positively selected. Receptor source: a man aged 18 to 30 in good health.

As concerns this clone: The same CDR3 arises from other DNA sequences in this sample as well. The chain carries TRBV7-2 and TRBJ1-1; D ambiguous. The CDR3 runs to 15 residues. Per the germline V gene, CDR1 is SGHTA and CDR2 is FQGNSA. Trimming took 1 base from V and 4 from J, leaving 13 bases between them. The CDR3 DNA follows: TGTGCCAGCAGCTTAGTTGGCGGTGGTGGCACTGAAGCTTTCTTT. Protein: CASSLVGGGGTEAFF.

The chain recombines TRBV7-9 with TRBJ2-7; D ambiguous. V shed 5 bases and J shed 0 bases, with 11 bases lying between them. The CDR3 extends over 14 amino acids. CDR1 and CDR2 (germline): SEHNR, FQNEAQ (reference sequence). CDR3 region: CASSPWQNSYEQYF. The DNA for the CDR3 is TGTGCCAGCAGCCCCTGGCAGAACTCCTACGAGCAGTACTTC.

The V call is TRBV15, the J call TRBJ2-7; D not certain. Germline CDR1 LNHNV, CDR2 YYDKDF (reference sequence). Trimming pared 1 base from V and 3 bases from J, leaving 10 bases between. The CDR3 covers 14 residues. CDR3 nucleotide sequence: TGTGCCACCAGCAGAGTTATCGGGCACTACGAGCAGTACTTC. Translation: CATSRVIGHYEQYF.

CDR3 amino acids: CASSPAGMETQYF. The CDR3 coding sequence is TGTGCCAGCTCACCCGCAGGGATGGAGACCCAGTACTTC. V usage is TRBV18 and J usage is TRBJ2-5; possibly TRBD1 for D (5 bases). The germline V gene encodes CDR1 KGHSH and CDR2 LQKENI. CDR3 length: 13 residues. V shed 3 bases and J shed 5 bases, with 10 bases lying between them. The full variable domain, in which reference TRBV18 and TRBJ2-5 provide the parts outside the CDR3, is NAGVMQNPRHLVRRRGQEARLRCSPMKGHSHVYWYRQLPEEGLKFMVYLQKENIIDESGMPKERFSAEFPKEGPSILRIQQVVRGDSAAYFCASSPAGMETQYFGPGTRLLVL.

The gene calls are TRBV4-1 and TRBJ1-1; a possible D gene is TRBD1 (5 bases). Germline V gene lookup returns CDR1 MGHRA and CDR2 YSYEKL. The V gene lost 4 bases and the J gene lost 5 bases, with 17 bases spanning the gap. The CDR3 is 15 residues long. Here the CDR3 DNA reads TGCGCCAGCAGCCCCCTGGGGGAGGGCCGGACTGAAGCTTTCTTT. Translated, it gives CASSPLGEGRTEAFF.

The genes are TRBV7-2 and TRBJ1-1; D call uncertain. The V gene lost 2 bases and the J gene lost 2 bases, with 18 bases spanning the gap. The CDR3 totals 17 residues. Germline V lookup: CDR1 SGHTA, CDR2 FQGNSA. The CDR3 region is CASSLNLGETVNTEAFF. The CDR3 nucleotides are TGTGCCAGCAGCTTAAATTTGGGCGAGACCGTTAACACTGAAGCTTTCTTT.

This chain joins TRBV18 and TRBJ2-1; maybe TRBD1 (5 bases). Germline V CDR1 and CDR2: KGHSH, LQKENI. The V end was cut by 3 bases, the J end by 5 bases, with 14 bases between. The length of the CDR3 is 15 residues. The CDR3, as DNA: TGTGCCAGCTCACCGCCGGGCAGGGTGAACAATGAGCAGTTCTTC. It specifies CASSPPGRVNNEQFF.

The chain couples TRBV11-2 to TRBJ2-1, with TRBD2 matching 9 bases. Germline V gene lookup returns CDR1 SGHAT and CDR2 FQNNGV. CDR3 length: 19 amino acids. The junction had 13 bases not matched to a gene; V was cut back by 2 bases and J by 2 bases. CDR3: CASSLPRVYSGGPYNEQFF. CDR3 nucleotide sequence: TGTGCCAGCAGCTTACCCAGAGTCTATAGCGGGGGCCCCTACAATGAGCAGTTCTTC.

This clone was found a few times. The J gene is TRBJ1-5, the V gene TRBV2, with 7 bases fitting TRBD1. This CDR3 is 14 amino acids long. Unmatched junction bases numbered 4, after V lost 4 bases and J lost 4 bases. CDR1 and CDR2 from the germline V gene are SNHLY and FYNNEI. The CDR3 DNA sequence: TGTGCCAGCAGTGGGGACAGCGCAAATCAGCCCCAGCATTTT. Its protein is CASSGDSANQPQHF.

The chain links TRBV19 to TRBJ2-6; TRBD2 matches 8 bases. Germline CDR1 reads LNHDA; CDR2 reads SQIVND (reference sequence). This CDR3 has 15 amino acids. V lost 4 bases to trimming and J lost 4 bases; unmatched junction nucleotides: 3. The CDR3 spells CASSKAGVGANVLTF. The CDR3 DNA sequence: TGTGCCAGTAGTAAAGCGGGGGTCGGGGCCAACGTCCTGACTTTC.

V and J are TRBV27 and TRBJ2-2, with TRBD1 identical over 8 bases. CDR1 is MNHEY and CDR2 is SMNVEV in the germline V gene (reference sequence). The junction had 4 bases not matched to a gene; V was cut back by 6 bases and J by 1 base. This CDR3 contains 15 residues. Here the CDR3 reads CASRPGQENTGELFF. DNA for the CDR3: TGTGCCAGCAGGCCGGGACAGGAGAACACCGGGGAGCTGTTTTTT.

The chain is built from TRBV5-8 and TRBJ2-3; 10 nucleotides match TRBD1. The CDR3 totals 16 residues. Losses at the gene ends were 4 bases for V and 7 bases for J; bases not matched to a gene: 12. From germline, CDR1 is SGHTS and CDR2 YDEGEE. The CDR3 coding sequence is TGTGCCAGCAGCAAATTTTCGGGACAGGGGCCGAATACGCAGTATTTT. Its translation: CASSKFSGQGPNTQYF.

The V and J genes are TRBV2 and TRBJ2-1; 8 bases align to TRBD2. CDR3 length: 14 residues. V was clipped by 6 bases and J by 3 bases; unmatched bases: 4. Germline values: CDR1 SNHLY, CDR2 FYNNEI. The CDR3 protein is CASRELADYNEQFF. CDR3 sequence (DNA): TGTGCCAGCAGGGAACTAGCGGACTACAATGAGCAGTTCTTC.

V is TRBV15 and J is TRBJ2-3, with D perhaps being TRBD1 or TRBD2 (5 bases each). The CDR3 has 14 amino acids. The V end lost 5 bases, the J end lost 4 bases, and 13 bases lay between the germline ends. CDR1 is LNHNV, CDR2 YYDKDF, per germline (reference sequence). CDR3 amino acids: CATSPGNGADTQYF. CDR3 coding DNA: TGTGCCACCAGCCCAGGGAACGGGGCAGATACGCAGTATTTT. Variable domain in full (rest from reference TRBV15 and TRBJ2-3): DAMVIQNPRYQVTQFGKPVTLSCSQTLNHNVMYWYQQKSSQAPKLLFHYYDKDFNNEADTPDNFQSRRPNTSFCFLDIRSPGLGDTAMYLCATSPGNGADTQYFGPGTRLTVL.

The rearrangement uses TRBV18 and TRBJ1-3, with D perhaps TRBD1 (5 bases). Germline CDR1 is KGHSH and CDR2 is LQKENI. The CDR3 consists of 18 residues. Trimming stripped 0 bases from V and 0 bases from J, with 15 bases between. CDR3 loop: CASSPPGGLWSSGNTIYF. The CDR3 region has the DNA TGTGCCAGCTCACCACCGGGGGGATTATGGAGCTCTGGAAACACCATATATTTT.

The chain employs TRBV30 and TRBJ1-1; no firm D call. V dropped 2 bases and J dropped 0 bases, with 7 bases sitting between them. Germline CDR1 reads GTSNPN; CDR2 reads SVGIG (reference sequence). CDR3 length equals 13 residues. CDR3: CAWSMRLNTEAFF. The CDR3 DNA is TGTGCCTGGAGTATGAGGTTGAACACTGAAGCTTTCTTT. The whole variable domain, remainder taken from reference TRBV30 and TRBJ1-1, is SQTIHQWPATLVQPVGSPLSLECTVEGTSNPNLYWYRQAAGRGLQLLFYSVGIGQISSEVPQNLSASRPQDRQFILSSKKLLLSDSGFYLCAWSMRLNTEAFFGQGTRLTVV.

CDR3 in amino acids: CASSLTGGEHSPLHF. The CDR3 nucleotides read TGTGCCAGCAGCTTGACAGGGGGTGAACATTCACCCCTCCACTTT. The chain joins TRBV5-4 to TRBJ1-6; TRBD1 agrees at 8 bases. Germline CDR1 is SGHNT and CDR2 is YYREEE (reference sequence). J gave up 8 bases and V 1 base, and 5 bases lay outside the gene matches. The length of the CDR3 is 15 residues.

V gene TRBV7-6 combines with J gene TRBJ1-1, with D unclear. This CDR3 has 13 residues. Trimming pared 3 bases from V and 6 bases from J, leaving 11 bases between. Looked up from germline, CDR1 is SGHVS and CDR2 is FNYEAQ. The chain's CDR3 is CASSFGVLAEAFF. The CDR3 region has the DNA TGTGCCAGCAGCTTCGGGGTGTTGGCTGAAGCTTTCTTT.

With respect to this clone: Other nucleotide sequences from this sample produce the same CDR3. V gene TRBV7-3 combines with J gene TRBJ2-3; maybe TRBD2 (6 bases). Germline V gives CDR1 SGHTA, CDR2 FQGTGA. The CDR3 extends over 13 amino acids. Trimming shortened V by 5 bases and J by 1 base, and 7 bases separated the two germline ends. CDR3 loop: CASSPGGTDTQYF. For the CDR3, the DNA is TGTGCCAGCAGCCCGGGAGGCACAGATACGCAGTATTTT.

CDR3 loop: CASSDSGPWQPQHF. Here the CDR3 DNA reads TGCGCCAGCAGTGACTCGGGACCCTGGCAGCCCCAGCATTTT. This rearrangement joins TRBV10-2 to TRBJ1-5; D is possibly TRBD1 (5 bases). CDR3 length: 14 residues. Deletions cut 3 bases from V and 7 bases from J, with 13 bases between. The germline CDR1 and CDR2 sequences are WSHSY and SAAADI.

The V and J genes are TRBV9 and TRBJ1-1, with D hard to call. V was trimmed by 3 bases and J by 5 bases, leaving 11 bases between them. This CDR3 is built from 13 residues. Germline-derived CDR1 and CDR2 are SGDLS and YYNGEE. The CDR3 region has the DNA TGTGCCAGCAGCGCTGAAGTAGGGACTGAAGCTTTCTTT. This encodes CASSAEVGTEAFF.

The chain carries TRBV7-3 and TRBJ2-3; D is perhaps TRBD1 or TRBD2 (5 bases each). V was pared by 1 base and J by 5 bases, with 13 bases between. Germline CDR1 reads SGHTA; CDR2 reads FQGTGA. This CDR3 comprises 15 residues. The CDR3: CASSLNRGPGDTQYF. The CDR3 DNA sequence: TGTGCCAGCAGCTTAAATCGGGGACCTGGAGATACGCAGTATTTT.

This sequence joins TRBV19 and TRBJ2-3; 9 bases are a match to TRBD2. The V gene end was trimmed by 7 bases and the J gene end by 2 bases; junction bases not matched to a gene: 7. CDR1 LNHDA and CDR2 SQIVND come from the germline V gene (reference sequence). The CDR3 is 15 residues long. This chain's CDR3 is CASNSAGGPTDTQYF. The CDR3, as DNA: TGTGCCAGTAATTCAGCGGGGGGACCCACAGATACGCAGTATTTT.

The rearrangement links TRBV6-1 to TRBJ2-3; TRBD2 matches 8 bases. CDR1 is MNHNS and CDR2 is SASEGT in the germline V gene. There are 16 residues in the CDR3. V lost 0 bases and J lost 2; bases outside the gene matches: 4. The DNA for the CDR3 is TGTGCCAGCAGTGAAGCACGGGGGGGGTCCACAGATACGCAGTATTTT. Protein: CASSEARGGSTDTQYF.

This clone has a single count. The rearrangement uses TRBV2 and TRBJ2-7; D gene ambiguous. Germline V lookup: CDR1 SNHLY, CDR2 FYNNEI. The CDR3 has 12 amino acids. V lost 2 bases, J lost 6 bases, and 8 bases lay in between. CDR3 DNA sequence: TGTGCCAGCAGTGAATTCTGGAGCGAGCAGTACTTC. Protein: CASSEFWSEQYF.

V gene TRBV10-3 combines with J gene TRBJ1-1; no definite D call. This CDR3 is 13 amino acids long. The germline V and J ends were trimmed by 3 bases and 5 bases, with 10 bases remaining between them. Germline V gene data show CDR1 as ENHRY and CDR2 as SYGVKD. The CDR3 nucleotides are TGTGCCATCAGTGACTCCGTTGGGACTGAAGCTTTCTTT. Translating gives CAISDSVGTEAFF.

The CDR3 nucleotides read TGTGCCAGCAGCTTGACGGGTAATTCACCCCTCCACTTT. It is translated as CASSLTGNSPLHF. The chain uses TRBV7-9 and TRBJ1-6; D unresolved. The CDR3 has 13 residues. Per the germline V gene, CDR1 is SEHNR and CDR2 is FQNEAQ (reference sequence). The V end was cut by 3 bases, the J end by 6 bases, with 6 bases between.